A single TCR beta chain is shown here with its context. The target antigen is unknown. Participants comprised healthy donors of bone marrow. These data come from a study of cytomegalovirus exposure and HLA in healthy donors. Findings and limits, study-wide: In a later analysis, several top co-occurrence clusters appeared linked to parvovirus B19, influenza, CMV and Epstein-Barr virus. It was likely that a cluster of highly shared sequence variants was a sequencing artifact. Segments of the TCR beta V type were, in most cases, productive about 87% or about 30% of the time in an earlier analysis.

V lost 6 bases and J lost 8; bases outside the gene matches: 12. The CDR3 has 16 residues. CDR1 and CDR2 (germline): LNHDA, SQIVND (reference sequence). PCR involved 60 Vbeta and 13 Jbeta primers. Method: immunoSEQ multiplex PCR; TCRdb's copy keeps in-frame clones and lacks some. The sample lists about 99,000 clones, 79% occurring once. Material: PBMCs. The V gene is TRBV19, the J gene TRBJ1-5; TRBD1 matches 11 bases. The sequence derives from a male donor in good health and CMV-seropositive. Here the CDR3 reads CASSARGQGAREPQHF. As DNA, the CDR3 is TGTGCCAGTAGCGCCCGTGGACAGGGGGCTAGGGAGCCCCAGCATTTT.